The 28 T cell receptor beta chains reported below all come from one sample, sequenced in a study of cytomegalovirus exposure and HLA in healthy donors. Repertoires were generated with immunoSEQ multiplex PCR, while TCRdb's copy carries only in-frame clones and drops some. This table has around 190,000 clones, around 80% appearing once. The sample consisted of PBMCs. Receptor source: a woman aged 25 to 39 in good health and CMV-seronegative.

The genes are TRBV5-1 and TRBJ2-7; D is possibly TRBD2 (5 bases). The CDR3 runs to 14 residues. CDR1 is SGHRS and CDR2 is YFSETQ in the germline V gene. With 0 bases removed from V and 5 bases from J, the gap between germline ends came to 12 bases. CDR3 nucleotides: TGCGCCAGCAGCTTGGTCTCGGGGTCAGACGAGCAGTACTTC. Translated: CASSLVSGSDEQYF.

The chain has TRBV5-1 and TRBJ2-1; D is perhaps TRBD2 (5 bases). There are 16 residues in the CDR3. The V end lost 0 bases, the J end lost 2 bases, and 12 bases lay between the germline ends. Germline loops: CDR1 SGHRS, CDR2 YFSETQ. In DNA, the CDR3 is TGCGCCAGCAGCTTGGTCCCCGGGATTACCTACAATGAGCAGTTCTTC. Encoded protein: CASSLVPGITYNEQFF.

This chain links TRBV19 with TRBJ2-6; tentative D call: TRBD1 (6 bases). The V gene lost 6 bases and the J gene lost 0 bases, with 12 bases spanning the gap. The length of the CDR3 is 16 residues. The V gene's germline CDR1 is LNHDA and CDR2 SQIVND (reference sequence). CDR3 DNA sequence: TGTGCCAGTAGCCCCCAGACAGGCTCTGGGGCCAACGTCCTGACTTTC. Translated: CASSPQTGSGANVLTF. The entire variable domain, with the rest obtained from reference TRBV19 and TRBJ2-6, is as follows: DGGITQSPKYLFRKEGQNVTLSCEQNLNHDAMYWYRQDPGQGLRLIYYSQIVNDFQKGDIAEGYSVSREKKESFPLTVTSAQKNPTAFYLCASSPQTGSGANVLTFGAGSRLTVL.

This clone was counted once. V gene TRBV10-3 combines with J gene TRBJ2-1, with TRBD2 matching over 10 bases. Germline V gene sequence: CDR1 ENHRY, CDR2 SYGVKD. There are 15 residues in the CDR3. The V gene end was trimmed by 6 bases and the J gene end by 7 bases; junction bases not matched to a gene: 9. This CDR3 reads CAIREREGLGNEQFF. As DNA, the CDR3 is TGTGCCATCAGGGAGCGGGAGGGCCTCGGGAATGAGCAGTTCTTC.

The chain recombines TRBV5-1 with TRBJ2-7; TRBD2 matches at 8 bases. This CDR3 is 15 amino acids long. V was clipped by 3 bases and J by 2 bases; unmatched bases: 7. Germline V lookup: CDR1 SGHRS, CDR2 YFSETQ. Here the CDR3 reads CASSYGGSGAYEQYF. CDR3 DNA sequence: TGCGCCAGCAGCTATGGGGGTAGCGGGGCCTACGAGCAGTACTTC.

This clone has a single count. The chain links TRBV5-1 to TRBJ2-4; 8 bases map to TRBD2. The CDR3 has 14 residues. Germline V gene lookup returns CDR1 SGHRS and CDR2 YFSETQ. J was trimmed by 6 bases and V by 7 bases; bases with no gene match: 9. Here the CDR3 reads CASRPSGGTNIQYF. CDR3 sequence (DNA): TGCGCCAGCCGCCCGAGCGGGGGAACAAACATTCAGTACTTC.

V usage is TRBV5-1 and J usage is TRBJ2-1; TRBD1 aligns across 8 bases. The V gene end was trimmed by 4 bases and the J gene end by 6 bases; junction bases not matched to a gene: 6. The CDR3 extends over 14 amino acids. Germline loops: CDR1 SGHRS, CDR2 YFSETQ. The CDR3 bases are TGCGCCAGCAGCCCCGGACAGGGCTTCAATGAGCAGTTCTTC. Protein sequence: CASSPGQGFNEQFF.

The rearrangement joins TRBV5-4 to TRBJ1-1; D may be TRBD1 (6 bases). The CDR3 is 16 residues long. Trimming pared 4 bases from V and 3 bases from J, leaving 19 bases between. CDR1 is SGHNT and CDR2 is YYREEE in the germline V gene (reference sequence). CDR3 protein: CASSRGRGGDDTEAFF. DNA for the CDR3: TGTGCCAGCAGCCGCGGCCGAGGGGGAGACGACACTGAAGCTTTCTTT.

This chain uses TRBV6-5 with TRBJ2-1; the D gene is possibly TRBD2 (5 bases). V lost 6 bases and J 0 bases, leaving 9 bases between the germline ends. There are 14 residues in the CDR3. The germline V gene has CDR1 MNHEY and CDR2 SVGAGI. This chain's CDR3 is CASRQRHSYNEQFF. The DNA of the CDR3 is TGTGCCAGCAGACAGCGGCACTCCTACAATGAGCAGTTCTTC.

The chain combines TRBV29-1 with TRBJ2-4; D ambiguous. Germline CDR1 SQVTM, CDR2 ANQGSEA. The CDR3 extends over 14 amino acids. V was clipped by 4 bases and J by 5 bases, with 15 bases between them. The CDR3 here is CSVVENSWQNIQYF. CDR3 nucleotides: TGCAGCGTTGTGGAAAACAGTTGGCAAAACATTCAGTACTTC.

The chain carries TRBV30 and TRBJ1-2; D may be TRBD1 (5 bases). Germline CDR1 reads GTSNPN; CDR2 reads SVGIG (reference sequence). The length of the CDR3 is 15 residues. V was clipped by 1 base and J by 0 bases, with 12 bases between them. The CDR3 loop reads CAWSGIQVSNYGYTF. The CDR3 nucleotides read TGTGCCTGGAGTGGGATACAGGTGTCTAACTATGGCTACACCTTC. Variable domain in full (rest from reference TRBV30 and TRBJ1-2): SQTIHQWPATLVQPVGSPLSLECTVEGTSNPNLYWYRQAAGRGLQLLFYSVGIGQISSEVPQNLSASRPQDRQFILSSKKLLLSDSGFYLCAWSGIQVSNYGYTFGSGTRLTVV.

V gene TRBV6-1 combines with J gene TRBJ1-1, with unresolved D. The CDR3 length is 14 residues. The V end lost 7 bases, the J end lost 1 base, and 13 bases lay between the germline ends. CDR1 and CDR2 from the germline V gene are MNHNS and SASEGT. CDR3 nucleotide sequence: TGTGCCAGCACCCTCCTCTCCGGGAACACTGAAGCTTTCTTT. Its protein is CASTLLSGNTEAFF.

The J gene is TRBJ2-3, the V gene TRBV27; TRBD1 matches at 9 bases. The CDR3 loop spans 15 amino acids. The germline V gene has CDR1 MNHEY and CDR2 SMNVEV (reference sequence). V shed 4 bases, J shed 1 base, and the junction held 3 bases outside the gene matches. CDR3 sequence (DNA): TGTGCCAGCAGTTCTCGGGACAGGGGCACAGATACGCAGTATTTT. Protein product: CASSSRDRGTDTQYF.

In its sample, this clone was seen a few times. The chain is built from TRBV13 and TRBJ1-6; 7 bases match TRBD1. Per germline, CDR1 PRHDT and CDR2 FYEKMQ (reference sequence). V shed 5 bases, J shed 10 bases, and the junction held 5 bases outside the gene matches. The length of the CDR3 is 13 residues. The CDR3 bases are TGTGCCAGCAGCCAGGGGGTAAGGTCACCCCTCCACTTT. It translates to CASSQGVRSPLHF.

The gene calls are TRBV27 and TRBJ2-7, with 9 bases that match TRBD1. The ends lost 4 bases at V and 7 bases at J; junction bases unmatched: 11. This CDR3 is 15 amino acids long. In germline, CDR1 is MNHEY, CDR2 SMNVEV (reference sequence). The CDR3 reads CASSSTGGRWWEQYF. Written as DNA, the CDR3 is TGTGCCAGCAGTTCCACAGGGGGCCGGTGGTGGGAGCAGTACTTC.

V and J are TRBV29-1 and TRBJ1-1, with D possibly being TRBD1 (5 bases). V gave up 6 bases and J gave up 8 bases, with 16 bases separating them. This CDR3 is built from 12 residues. Germline CDR1 SQVTM, CDR2 ANQGSEA. CDR3 bases: TGCAGCGTAGCCCGCGGGGGAGTGGAAGCTTTCTTT. Translating gives CSVARGGVEAFF.

The rearrangement joins TRBV30 to TRBJ1-4; 7 bases fit TRBD1. This CDR3 region has 15 residues. Trimming took 2 bases from V and 7 from J; bases not matched to a gene: 10. Germline V gene sequence: CDR1 GTSNPN, CDR2 SVGIG (reference sequence). The CDR3 region has the DNA TGTGCCTGGAGTCCCCGGGCAGGGGGGACTGAAAAACTGTTTTTT. Its protein is CAWSPRAGGTEKLFF.

This clone was seen a few times. This chain uses TRBV7-3 with TRBJ2-7; the D gene is possibly TRBD1 (6 bases). Germline CDR1 and CDR2: SGHTA and FQGTGA. The ends were cut back, 5 bases at V and 7 bases at J, with 9 bases in the middle. This CDR3 comprises 11 residues. The CDR3 bases are TGTGCCAGCAGCCCAGGGGTTGAGCAGTACTTC. The encoded protein is CASSPGVEQYF.

In DNA form, the CDR3 reads TGTGCCAGCAGTATTCGAAGACAGCTGCTAGCAGATACGCAGTATTTT. Its protein is CASSIRRQLLADTQYF. The chain combines TRBV7-2 with TRBJ2-3, with TRBD1 as a possible D gene (5 bases). CDR1 SGHTA and CDR2 FQGNSA come from the germline V gene. The CDR3 has 16 residues. Trimming removed 6 bases from V and 4 bases from J, with 20 bases in between.

CDR3 sequence reads: CSVVRGAGYNEQFF. The DNA of the CDR3 is TGCAGCGTTGTAAGAGGGGCGGGATACAATGAGCAGTTCTTC. The rearrangement uses TRBV29-1 and TRBJ2-1; maybe TRBD2 (6 bases). V gave up 4 bases and J gave up 4 bases, with 14 bases separating them. The CDR3 spans 14 residues. In germline, CDR1 is SQVTM, CDR2 ANQGSEA.

This clone is a singleton in its sample. The DNA of the CDR3 is TGTGCCAGCAGTAAGATCGACTCCCCTAGCACAGATACGCAGTATTTT. This gives the protein CASSKIDSPSTDTQYF. V and J are TRBV5-4 and TRBJ2-3; D is unclear. The CDR3 contains 16 residues. CDR1 and CDR2 from the germline V gene are SGHNT and YYREEE (reference sequence). Trimming removed 5 bases at V and 0 bases at J, with 16 bases between. Variable domain in full (rest from reference TRBV5-4 and TRBJ2-3): ETGVTQSPTHLIKTRGQQVTLRCSSQSGHNTVSWYQQALGQGPQFIFQYYREEENGRGNFPPRFSGLQFPNYSSELNVNALELDDSALYLCASSKIDSPSTDTQYFGPGTRLTVL.

This rearrangement joins TRBV4-1 to TRBJ2-7; the match to TRBD1 covers 8 bases. Germline values: CDR1 MGHRA, CDR2 YSYEKL. This CDR3 spans 15 amino acids. Unmatched junction bases numbered 10, after V lost 3 bases and J lost 6 bases. CDR3 residues: CASSQRLAGGPEQYF. CDR3 in DNA: TGCGCCAGCAGCCAGCGTCTGGCAGGGGGCCCCGAGCAGTACTTC.

The chain employs TRBV27 and TRBJ2-2; D unresolved. Germline-derived CDR1 and CDR2 are MNHEY and SMNVEV (reference sequence). Trimming took off 8 bases at V and 4 bases at J, with 20 bases between the two ends. CDR3 length: 16 amino acids. The CDR3 loop reads CASRLRPPPGTGELFF. The CDR3 region has the DNA TGTGCCAGCCGACTTCGACCCCCACCGGGCACCGGGGAGCTGTTTTTT.

The chain carries TRBV5-1 and TRBJ2-1; 8 bases align to TRBD2. After removal of 4 bases from V and 12 bases from J, the junction contained 3 bases not matched to a gene. The CDR3 is 11 amino acids. Germline values: CDR1 SGHRS, CDR2 YFSETQ. CDR3 sequence reads: CASSPGLAQFF. In DNA form, the CDR3 reads TGCGCCAGCAGCCCAGGACTAGCGCAGTTCTTC.

The V call is TRBV27, the J call TRBJ1-5; D is possibly TRBD1 (5 bases). CDR1 is MNHEY and CDR2 is SMNVEV in the germline V gene (reference sequence). The germline V and J ends were trimmed by 8 bases and 5 bases, with 13 bases remaining between them. The CDR3 length is 13 residues. The CDR3 reads CASGSRGDQPQHF. The CDR3 DNA is TGTGCCAGCGGGTCTCGGGGGGATCAGCCCCAGCATTTT.

This clone has a single count. The J gene is TRBJ2-7, the V gene TRBV28; TRBD2 aligns across 9 bases. V was pared by 4 bases and J by 3 bases, with 4 bases of the junction left unmatched. Germline V gene sequence: CDR1 MDHEN, CDR2 SYDVKM. The CDR3 covers 14 residues. The chain's CDR3 is CASSSSGGLYEQYF. CDR3 sequence (DNA): TGTGCCAGCAGTTCCAGCGGGGGGCTCTACGAGCAGTACTTC.

This clone occurred a few times. This chain connects TRBV30 to TRBJ2-7, with unresolved D. Trimming shortened V by 6 bases and J by 5 bases, and 20 bases separated the two germline ends. Per germline, CDR1 GTSNPN and CDR2 SVGIG (reference sequence). The CDR3 spans 14 residues. The CDR3 is CACMSGLPSNEQYF. CDR3 nucleotides: TGTGCCTGTATGTCGGGTCTCCCATCCAACGAGCAGTACTTC.

There are a few counts of this clone. V gene TRBV19 combines with J gene TRBJ2-6; no clear D gene. V was clipped by 7 bases and J by 0 bases, with 7 bases between them. The CDR3 spans 14 residues. Germline lookup yields CDR1 LNHDA and CDR2 SQIVND (reference sequence). The CDR3 reads CASTEVSGANVLTF. The DNA for the CDR3 is TGTGCCAGTACCGAGGTCTCTGGGGCCAACGTCCTGACTTTC.